These T cell receptor beta chains were read from a single sample in a study of technical replicates of blood from several donors. Sequenced by immunoSEQ multiplex PCR; TCRdb stores in-frame clones only, minus some. This sample carries fewer than 65,000 clones, 85% to 90% of them seen once, and the ten largest clones take around 5.5%. The specimen sequenced was PBMCs. The receptors were gathered from a human donor in good health. Some clones in this sample may be carry-over from other donors' samples. The CDR3 runs from the conserved cysteine through the conserved F or W. The D gene is left open where the match is weak. Some rows mark clone size as missing; the rest say once, few, many or name a class of expanded clone.

j_gene,v_gene,d_gene,abundance,CDR3nt,CDR3aa
TRBJ2-7,TRBV4-1,.,.,TGCGCCAGCAGCCACCCCTTAGGGGGGGCCGGTTACGAGCAGTACTTC,CASSHPLGGAGYEQYF
TRBJ1-5,TRBV2,.,.,TGTGCCAGCAGTGAATCGGGGATGAGGCAGCCCCAGCATTTT,CASSESGMRQPQHF
TRBJ2-6,TRBV7-9,TRBD1,.,TGTGCCAGCAGCTTGCCAGGACAGGGTATAGATCTGGGGGCCAACGTCCTGACTTTC,CASSLPGQGIDLGANVLTF
TRBJ1-1,TRBV7-9,TRBD1,.,TGTGCCAGCAGCCCCCATCGAGGGGGCGTTTTTCTGAACACTGAAGCTTTCTTT,CASSPHRGGVFLNTEAFF
TRBJ2-7,TRBV18,.,.,TGTGCCAGCTCATCTACAGGAGTCTACGAGCAGTACTTC,CASSSTGVYEQYF
TRBJ1-2,TRBV6-6,.,.,TGTGCCAGCAGTTACTTCCGGGACAACAACTATGGCTACACCTTC,CASSYFRDNNYGYTF
TRBJ1-3,TRBV7-9,TRBD1,.,TGTGCCAGCAGCTCACGCCCGGGACAGGGGTTTGGAAACACCATATATTTT,CASSSRPGQGFGNTIYF
TRBJ1-4,TRBV9,.,.,TGTGCCAGCAGCGCTGGCGCGGGAGAGAATGAAAAACTGTTTTTT,CASSAGAGENEKLFF
TRBJ2-1,TRBV4-3,.,.,TGCGCCAGCAGCCAAGAGGTCCTAGCTTACAATGAGCAGTTCTTC,CASSQEVLAYNEQFF
TRBJ2-7,TRBV11-2,TRBD2,.,TGTGCCAGCAGCCAACGAAATCTAGCGGGGGCTACCTACGAGCAGTACTTC,CASSQRNLAGATYEQYF
TRBJ2-5,TRBV2,TRBD1,.,TGTGCCAGCTCCCAGGGGGCAGAGACCCAGTACTTC,CASSQGAETQYF
TRBJ2-1,TRBV19,.,few,TGTGCCAGTAGTACCTCTGGCGGGGCCTCTTTCTTC,CASSTSGGASFF
TRBJ1-6,TRBV29-1,TRBD1,.,TGCAGCGTTTCCCGGGACAGCATTAATTCACCCCTCCACTTT,CSVSRDSINSPLHF
TRBJ2-7,TRBV19,.,.,TGTGCCAGTAGTATAGGGCAGGGAGGCTACGAGCAGTACTTC,CASSIGQGGYEQYF
TRBJ2-4,TRBV7-9,.,.,TGTGCCAGCAGCCAACGGTTTGTCGGGTCGCTAGCCAAAAACATTCAGTACTTC,CASSQRFVGSLAKNIQYF
TRBJ2-1,TRBV6-5,.,.,TGTGCCAGCAGTTCCCGCGGGATCAATGAGCAGTTCTTC,CASSSRGINEQFF
TRBJ1-6,TRBV4-3,.,.,TGCGCCAGCAGCCAAGATGGGGGGAAAGGGTCACCCCTCCACTTT,CASSQDGGKGSPLHF